Only a few counts were recorded for the clone carrying this TCR beta chain. The entry originates in a study of blood T cell repertoires in COVID-19. Study information: Sample material is recorded as cDNA or gDNA derived from T cells, B-cell-depleted T cells, or PBMCs.

Trimming pared 7 bases from V and 0 bases from J, leaving 10 bases between. This CDR3 contains 14 residues. Germline CDR1 reads LNHDA; CDR2 reads SQIVND (reference sequence). Under the authors' procedure: How many nucleated cells were present was estimated from reference gene primer amplification. Measured with immunoSEQ multiplex PCR; TCRdb has only the in-frame clones, and not every one. V, J and clone size derive from that table, while D and trimming were established from the DNA sequence. This sample carries around 700,000 clones, about 87% of them seen once, and the ten largest clones take roughly 0.25%.

The chain recombines TRBV19 with TRBJ1-3; tentative D call: TRBD1 (6 bases). This sequence was found in a woman between 18 and 29 years old with acute or convalescent COVID-19. The material sequenced was peripheral blood. The CDR3, as DNA: TGTGCCAGTACCGGACAGAGCTCTGGAAACACCATATATTTT. It is translated as CASTGQSSGNTIYF.